This TCR beta chain emerged from a study of cytomegalovirus exposure and HLA in healthy donors. Across the study: Early on, a data release was issued that held roughly 80 million unique TCRs from HLA-typed donors. Study results and limitations: A later analysis associated under 20,000 TCR beta sequences with HLA alleles at a 0.05 false discovery rate.

PCR was performed using 60 Vbeta and 13 Jbeta primers. Here immunoSEQ multiplex PCR was the method, and the copy in TCRdb shows in-frame clones only, minus some. Here the sample spans just over 150,000 clones, 70% to 90% being singletons. This clone was detected a few times. Its cognate antigen is unknown. This clonotype was sampled from a woman under 30 in good health and CMV-seronegative. Specimen: PBMCs.

DNA for the CDR3: TGTGCCAGCAGCCCCGTGGGGAGGGCCTACAATGAGCAGTTCTTC. It encodes CASSPVGRAYNEQFF. The chain has TRBV7-8 and TRBJ2-1; 7 bases are a match to TRBD2. The J segment lost 2 bases and the V segment lost 5 bases, leaving 6 bases of the junction unmatched. There are 15 residues in the CDR3. CDR1 SGHVS and CDR2 FQNEAQ come from the germline V gene. Based on the CDR3 plus reference TRBV7-8 and TRBJ2-1, the full variable domain is GAGVSQSPRYKVAKRGQDVALRCDPISGHVSLFWYQQALGQGPEFLTYFQNEAQLDKSGLPSDRFFAERPEGSVSTLKIQRTQQEDSAVYLCASSPVGRAYNEQFFGPGTRLTVL.